Presented here are 14 T cell receptor beta chains from one specimen sequenced in a study of blood T cell repertoires in COVID-19. Only in-frame clones appear in the TCRdb table, and some are missing; sequencing was by immunoSEQ multiplex PCR. Of fewer than 90,000 clones in the sample, 90% to 95% were seen once. The specimen sequenced was peripheral blood. The source is a human donor with active COVID-19. The donor label of this sample is uncertain.

The chain couples TRBV11-3 to TRBJ1-1; D might be TRBD1 (5 bases). Germline loops: CDR1 SGHNT, CDR2 YENEEA. This CDR3 has 14 amino acids. The V end was cut by 6 bases, the J end by 5 bases, with 16 bases between. For the CDR3, the DNA is TGTGCCAGCAGAACTACCAGGGTAGTAACTGAAGCTTTCTTT. It yields the protein CASRTTRVVTEAFF.

The chain joins TRBV21-1 to TRBJ1-5; the table's D call TRBD1 went unverified against the DNA. TRBV21-1 is noted as a pseudogene. The CDR3 has 17 amino acids. CDR3 sequence reads: CASSKKAGGDSNQPQHF. The CDR3 nucleotides are TGTGCCAGCAGCAAAAAGGCAGGGGGCGATAGCAATCAGCCCCAGCATTTT.

The gene calls are TRBV11-2 and TRBJ2-5; 7 bases align to TRBD2. CDR3 size: 14 residues. Per germline, CDR1 SGHAT and CDR2 FQNNGV. V lost 1 base and J lost 5; bases outside the gene matches: 4. CDR3: CASSLGRGGETQYF. CDR3 nucleotide sequence: TGTGCCAGCAGCTTAGGAAGGGGAGGGGAGACCCAGTACTTC. Filled out from reference TRBV11-2 and TRBJ2-5, the complete variable domain reads EAGVAQSPRYKIIEKRQSVAFWCNPISGHATLYWYQQILGQGPKLLIQFQNNGVVDDSQLPKDRFSAERLKGVDSTLKIQPAKLEDSAVYLCASSLGRGGETQYFGPGTRLLVL.

The chain carries TRBV4-1 and TRBJ1-4, with 7 nucleotides matching TRBD1. V gave up 1 base and J gave up 6 bases; unmatched junction bases: 8. This CDR3 is 16 amino acids long. Per the germline V gene, CDR1 is MGHRA and CDR2 is YSYEKL. CDR3 coding DNA: TGCGCCAGCAGCCAAGGATTAAACAGGGGAGATGAAAAACTGTTTTTT. This sequence encodes CASSQGLNRGDEKLFF.

CDR3 nucleotide sequence: TGCGCCAGCAGCGTATCAGCGGTCTCTAGCACAGATACGCAGTATTTT. Translation: CASSVSAVSSTDTQYF. The chain employs TRBV5-1 and TRBJ2-3; possible D gene TRBD2, 5 bases. The length of the CDR3 is 16 residues. CDR1 SGHRS and CDR2 YFSETQ come from the germline V gene. Deletions cut 4 bases from V and 0 bases from J, with 15 bases between.

CDR3 sequence: CATSDRGLTGTDTQYF. CDR3 nucleotides: TGTGCCACCAGTGACCGGGGGTTGACAGGGACAGATACGCAGTATTTT. J is TRBJ2-3 and V is TRBV24-1, with D possibly matching TRBD1 (7 bases). V lost 4 bases and J 3 bases, leaving 16 bases between the germline ends. This CDR3 has 16 residues. Germline loops: CDR1 KGHDR, CDR2 SFDVKD.

This rearrangement joins TRBV7-9 to TRBJ2-5; a possible D gene is TRBD1 (5 bases). V gave up 5 bases and J gave up 1 base, with 11 bases separating them. The CDR3 loop spans 14 amino acids. Germline V CDR1 and CDR2: SEHNR, FQNEAQ (reference sequence). In DNA, the CDR3 is TGTGCCAGCAGCCCCTCAGGGCTCCAAGAGACCCAGTACTTC. It translates to CASSPSGLQETQYF. The full variable domain, completed using reference TRBV7-9 and TRBJ2-5, is DTGVSQNPRHKITKRGQNVTFRCDPISEHNRLYWYRQTLGQGPEFLTYFQNEAQLEKSRLLSDRFSAERPKGSFSTLEIQRTEQGDSAMYLCASSPSGLQETQYFGPGTRLLVL.

The V and J genes are TRBV5-8 and TRBJ2-5; 15 bases align to TRBD2. Germline loops: CDR1 SGHTS, CDR2 YDEGEE. V was clipped by 4 bases and J by 1 base; unmatched bases: 5. This CDR3 is built from 17 residues. CDR3 DNA: TGTGCCAGCAGCCAGGGACTAGCGGGGGGCATCCAAGAGACCCAGTACTTC. Protein: CASSQGLAGGIQETQYF.

This sequence joins TRBV18 and TRBJ2-3; perhaps TRBD2 as D (7 bases). V lost 2 bases, J lost 6 bases, and 15 bases lay in between. Germline V gene sequence: CDR1 KGHSH, CDR2 LQKENI. The CDR3 totals 15 residues. The CDR3 DNA reads TGTGCCAGCTCACCAGGAGGGGGGGCCGCGGATACGCAGTATTTT. It yields the protein CASSPGGGAADTQYF.

The chain is built from TRBV5-1 and TRBJ1-1, with D uncertain. Per germline, CDR1 SGHRS and CDR2 YFSETQ. Trimming shortened V by 0 bases and J by 5 bases, and 14 bases separated the two germline ends. There are 15 residues in the CDR3. The CDR3 sequence is CASSLVLAPGTEAFF. Here the CDR3 DNA reads TGCGCCAGCAGCTTGGTATTGGCCCCGGGGACTGAAGCTTTCTTT.

The chain recombines TRBV6-5 with TRBJ2-7; 9 bases map to TRBD2. With 3 bases clipped from V and 4 bases from J, the junction kept 4 bases outside the gene matches. CDR1 MNHEY and CDR2 SVGAGI come from the germline V gene. This CDR3 region has 14 residues. The CDR3 protein is CASSYRAGGYEQYF. In nucleotides, the CDR3 is TGTGCCAGCAGTTATAGAGCGGGAGGATACGAGCAGTACTTC.

The chain recombines TRBV5-4 with TRBJ2-3; unclear D gene. This CDR3 is built from 13 residues. V lost 2 bases to trimming and J lost 4 bases, with 8 bases between them. Per the germline V gene, CDR1 is SGHNT and CDR2 is YYREEE (reference sequence). The DNA of the CDR3 is TGTGCCAGCAGCTTTGAGTTTTCAGATACGCAGTATTTT. This translates into CASSFEFSDTQYF. The whole variable domain, remainder taken from reference TRBV5-4 and TRBJ2-3, is ETGVTQSPTHLIKTRGQQVTLRCSSQSGHNTVSWYQQALGQGPQFIFQYYREEENGRGNFPPRFSGLQFPNYSSELNVNALELDDSALYLCASSFEFSDTQYFGPGTRLTVL.

The table lists this clone with a count of one. The chain is built from TRBV7-9 and TRBJ1-1; D is uncertain. The germline V gene encodes CDR1 SEHNR and CDR2 FQNEAQ (reference sequence). The CDR3 sequence is 13 residues long. Trimming left V 5 bases short and J 6 bases short, with 13 bases between. CDR3 sequence reads: CASSHNQAPEAFF. The CDR3 DNA follows: TGTGCCAGCAGCCACAACCAGGCTCCTGAAGCTTTCTTT.

V and J are TRBV19 and TRBJ1-2, with 7 bases that match TRBD1. The CDR3 runs to 14 residues. The V gene end was trimmed by 3 bases and the J gene end by 8 bases; junction bases not matched to a gene: 9. CDR1 is LNHDA and CDR2 is SQIVND in the germline V gene (reference sequence). CDR3 sequence: CASSIPEGARGYTF. CDR3 in DNA: TGTGCCAGTAGTATTCCGGAGGGGGCAAGGGGCTACACCTTC.